Listed here are 12 T cell receptor beta chains from one sample, sequenced in a study of Tregs in tolerant kidney transplant recipients. This table comes from immunoSEQ multiplex PCR, and its TCRdb copy is limited to in-frame clones, with some not included. The sample has 75,000 to 95,000 clones, more than 90% seen once. Sequenced: CD8+ T cells from blood. The receptors come from a human donor in good health.

This sequence joins TRBV6-6 and TRBJ2-1; 7 nucleotides match TRBD2. The CDR3 is made up of 16 amino acids. J gave up 9 bases and V 0 bases, and 11 bases lay outside the gene matches. Germline loops: CDR1 MNHNY, CDR2 SVGAGI (reference sequence). CDR3 nucleotides: TGTGCCAGCAGTTACTCCTCGGCTAGCGGTAGGATTGAGCAGTTCTTC. Encoded protein: CASSYSSASGRIEQFF.

The CDR3 sequence is CASSSDRANTEAFF. The CDR3 region has the DNA TGTGCCAGTAGTAGCGACAGGGCGAACACTGAAGCTTTCTTT. The chain couples TRBV19 to TRBJ1-1; 7 positions agree with TRBD1. This CDR3 region has 14 residues. Trimming cost V 4 bases and J 1 base; bases outside gene matches: 3. Germline V gene lookup returns CDR1 LNHDA and CDR2 SQIVND (reference sequence).

The chain couples TRBV6-5 to TRBJ2-1; the D gene is possibly TRBD1 (6 bases). V lost 8 bases to trimming and J lost 0 bases, with 11 bases between them. This CDR3 has 14 residues. Germline CDR1 is MNHEY and CDR2 is SVGAGI. CDR3 sequence reads: CASGDRSSYNEQFF. For the CDR3, the DNA is TGTGCCAGCGGAGACAGGAGCTCCTACAATGAGCAGTTCTTC.

The V gene is TRBV9, the J gene TRBJ2-1; weak D call: TRBD2 (5 bases). V was pared by 0 bases and J by 2 bases, with 6 bases between. The germline CDR1 and CDR2 sequences are SGDLS and YYNGEE. This CDR3 region has 14 residues. The CDR3 loop reads CASSVAGTYNEQFF. The CDR3 DNA reads as TGTGCCAGCAGCGTAGCCGGGACCTACAATGAGCAGTTCTTC.

The CDR3 DNA follows: TGTGCCAGCAGCTTATCGGGCAGGGGCTACGAGCAGTACTTC. Protein product: CASSLSGRGYEQYF. V usage is TRBV7-8 and J usage is TRBJ2-7; possible D gene TRBD1, 6 bases. With 2 bases removed from V and 3 bases from J, the gap between germline ends came to 11 bases. Germline CDR1 and CDR2: SGHVS and FQNEAQ. The CDR3 length is 14 residues.

This rearrangement joins TRBV4-1 to TRBJ2-7; 9 nucleotides align to TRBD1. V lost 1 base to trimming and J lost 2 bases; unmatched junction nucleotides: 12. The CDR3 is 18 residues long. The germline CDR1 and CDR2 sequences are MGHRA and YSYEKL. CDR3 in DNA: TGCGCCAGCAGCCAAGCCTCCGACAGGGGGTATGAACCCTACGAGCAGTACTTC. Protein sequence: CASSQASDRGYEPYEQYF.

This clone was found once. The chain uses TRBV16 and TRBJ1-3; D is undetermined. This CDR3 is built from 14 residues. The germline V gene encodes CDR1 KGHSY and CDR2 FQNENV. The V and J ends lost 5 bases and 0 bases respectively, with 8 bases between them. The CDR3 region has the DNA TGTGCCAGCAGCTACAGTAACTCTGGAAACACCATATATTTT. Its translation is CASSYSNSGNTIYF. Using reference TRBV16 and TRBJ1-3 for the parts outside the CDR3, the full variable domain is GEEVAQTPKHLVRGEGQKAKLYCAPIKGHSYVFWYQQVLKNEFKFLISFQNENVFDETGMPKERFSAKCLPNSPCSLEIQATKLEDSAVYFCASSYSNSGNTIYFGEGSWLTVV.

This clone appeared a few times. The chain combines TRBV7-9 with TRBJ1-2; D ambiguous. Germline CDR1 and CDR2: SEHNR and FQNEAQ (reference sequence). The ends were cut back, 5 bases at V and 0 bases at J, with 7 bases in the middle. The CDR3 extends over 13 amino acids. The DNA for the CDR3 is TGTGCCAGCAGCCGACTAGCTAACTATGGCTACACCTTC. The encoded protein is CASSRLANYGYTF.

The genes are TRBV4-1 and TRBJ1-1; 9 bases agree with TRBD1. Germline CDR1 and CDR2: MGHRA and YSYEKL. The CDR3 length is 17 residues. J lost 2 bases, V lost 3 bases, and 10 bases had no gene match. The CDR3 region has the DNA TGCGCCAGCAGCCATCCGGGACAGGGCCCCTTAAACACTGAAGCTTTCTTT. Protein product: CASSHPGQGPLNTEAFF.

The chain is built from TRBV15 and TRBJ2-1, with D hard to call. CDR1 and CDR2 from the germline V gene are LNHNV and YYDKDF (reference sequence). V was trimmed by 1 base and J by 2 bases, leaving 12 bases between them. The CDR3 runs to 16 residues. The CDR3 loop reads CATSRVPGSTYNEQFF. In DNA form, the CDR3 reads TGTGCCACCAGCAGAGTCCCGGGCTCTACCTACAATGAGCAGTTCTTC.

The gene calls are TRBV27 and TRBJ2-1, with 8 nucleotides matching TRBD1. This CDR3 has 16 residues. The germline V gene encodes CDR1 MNHEY and CDR2 SMNVEV (reference sequence). V dropped 6 bases and J dropped 7; count of bases not matched to a gene: 14. The CDR3 DNA is TGTGCCAGCAGAAGGAGTTGGGGACAGGCTAATAATGAGCAGTTCTTC. Translated: CASRRSWGQANNEQFF.

The chain is built from TRBV13 and TRBJ1-1; weak D call: TRBD1 (5 bases). Germline V gene lookup returns CDR1 PRHDT and CDR2 FYEKMQ (reference sequence). The germline V and J ends were trimmed by 1 base and 4 bases, with 10 bases remaining between them. This CDR3 is 14 amino acids long. For the CDR3, the DNA is TGTGCCAGCAGCTTAGATCGGGGGGGCACTGAAGCTTTCTTT. Protein: CASSLDRGGTEAFF.